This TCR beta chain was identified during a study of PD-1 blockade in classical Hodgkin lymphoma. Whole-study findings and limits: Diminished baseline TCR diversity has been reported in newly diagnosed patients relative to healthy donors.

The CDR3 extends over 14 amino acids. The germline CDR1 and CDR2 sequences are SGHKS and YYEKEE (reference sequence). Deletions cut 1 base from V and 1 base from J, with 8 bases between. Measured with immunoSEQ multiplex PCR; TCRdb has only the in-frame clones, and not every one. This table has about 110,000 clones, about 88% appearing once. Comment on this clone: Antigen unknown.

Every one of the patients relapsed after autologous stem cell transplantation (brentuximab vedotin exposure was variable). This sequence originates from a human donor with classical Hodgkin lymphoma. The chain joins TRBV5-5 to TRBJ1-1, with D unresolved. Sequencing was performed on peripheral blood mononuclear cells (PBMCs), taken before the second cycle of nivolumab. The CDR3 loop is CASSLYVGNTEAFF. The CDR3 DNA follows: TGTGCCAGCAGCTTGTATGTGGGGAACACTGAAGCTTTCTTT.